This TCR beta chain emerged from a study of cytotoxic CD8 clonotypes in ibrutinib-treated CLL. Study-level findings and limits: Stable or contracted on treatment, public clonotypes were also uncommon. Measured clonality at baseline was greater than in age-matched healthy donors and tracked with circulating CD8+ T-cell counts.

To note about this clone: The antigen remains unidentified.

Germline V gene sequence: CDR1 MNHEY, CDR2 SMNVEV (reference sequence). The CDR3 extends over 15 amino acids. V was pared by 4 bases and J by 9 bases, with 13 bases of the junction left unmatched. Sequencing used immunoSEQ multiplex PCR; TCRdb keeps in-frame clones, though not all of them. The sample contains under 30,000 clones, about three quarters of which appear only once. The J gene is TRBJ1-2, the V gene TRBV27; TRBD1 agrees at 8 bases. The sequencing here drew on PBMCs, taken after 36 months of ibrutinib treatment. This TCR was sampled from a human donor with chronic lymphocytic leukemia. The CDR3 DNA sequence: TGTGCCAGCAGTTCTGCGGGACAGGACGACTTGCGCTACACCTTC. Its protein product is CASSSAGQDDLRYTF.